Here is one T cell receptor beta chain with its context. This CDR3 has 15 residues. The ends lost 5 bases at V and 1 base at J; junction bases unmatched: 4. From germline, CDR1 is MNHNY and CDR2 SVGAGI (reference sequence). This record belongs to a study of blood T cell dynamics during melanoma immunotherapy. Sequencing used immunoSEQ multiplex PCR; TCRdb keeps in-frame clones, though not all of them. The sample lists 10,000 to 13,000 clones, approximately 91% seen once, with around 6.3% in the top ten. Time point noted: week 3, after first cycle of checkpoint inhibitor. Patients with prior systemic cancer treatment, concomitant immunosuppressants, or other active malignancies were excluded.

This specimen was blood, taken from a patient treated with checkpoint blockade. The receptor's source is a human donor with melanoma. The J gene is TRBJ2-5, the V gene TRBV6-6, with 10 positions matching TRBD1. CDR3 loop: CASSPRTGGQETQYF. DNA of the CDR3: TGTGCCAGCAGTCCTCGGACAGGGGGCCAAGAGACCCAGTACTTC.